This T cell receptor (beta chain) was sequenced for a study of T cell repertoires in cytomegalovirus infection (dated by TCRdb to about 2019). Regarding the research as a whole: Donor HLA type was relevant to the analysis, because carriage of CMV infection together with the matching HLA type was indicated by public TCR beta signatures.

In this sample, this clonotype turned up many times. The antigen this receptor binds is unknown. No base-level quality is on record; no much larger clone is a single base apart. The research as a whole found: The ex vivo response was dominated by HLA-C-restricted CMV-specific TCR beta clonotypes, which also provided the single most frequent clonotype in two of eight donors. In both this cohort and an independent roughly 400-donor cohort, the cumulative frequency of public TCR beta family members distinguished carriers of CMV infection plus the relevant HLA type.

Relative to germline, V is missing 6 bases and J is missing 2 bases, with 8 bases of the junction outside any gene match. According to the germline V gene, CDR1 reads MDHEN and CDR2 reads SYDVKM. From cysteine to phenylalanine, the CDR3 is 15 amino acids long. Only CDR3 DNA remains: 45 bases, in frame from the first base. Sequencing instrument: Illumina HiSeq 1500. TCRdb cleaned the public reads at Q25 with fastp, built clones with MiXCR and kept in-frame beta chains. When rows share a CDR3 protein, they turn into one entry using the most common DNA and genes. Here the sample has under 300,000 distinct CDR3 sequences; roughly an eighth occur a single time. The top ten clonotypes cover 1.5% to 2% of the sample.

The chain was built from TRBV28 and TRBJ1-1, and TRBD1 matches 8 of the central bases. The TCR was taken from a human donor in good health (CMV status not recorded). Some clones in this sample may be carry-over from other donors' samples. What was sequenced was PBMCs. The CDR3 reads as follows: CASRSPGGENTEAFF. In nucleotides, the sequence is TGTGCCAGCAGATCCCCAGGGGGCGAAAACACTGAAGCTTTCTTT.